Ten or more counts support the clone carrying this TCR beta chain. Antigen specificity is unknown. Since the library was made to target alpha chains, this beta chain is a stray read and its abundance is not meaningful. The data derive from a study of spatial heterogeneity in lung cancer. Notes on the study in general: Mutation counts in tumors were tracked by counts of expanded intratumoral alpha and beta TCRs.

TCRdb re-derived calls from the 5' RACE reads in MiXCR, one entry per CDR3 protein. The sample records some 6,900 distinct CDR3 sequences, roughly 13% being singletons. Time point here: sample taken at primary tumor resection. The CDR3 runs 12 residues. Trimming removed 8 bases at V and 6 bases at J, with 14 bases between. The starting material was lung tumor tissue, obtained at surgery. The receptor was isolated from a male donor with early-stage non-small cell lung cancer. The chain has TRBV12-3 or TRBV12-4 and TRBJ2-7; unclear D gene. The CDR3 here is CASRRTEAEQYF. As DNA, the CDR3 is TGTGCCAGCCGAAGAACAGAGGCCGAGCAGTACTTC.